What follows are 27 T cell receptor beta chains derived from one specimen sequenced in a study of shared clonotypes between healthy human individuals. Libraries were prepared by immunoSEQ multiplex PCR; TCRdb keeps only in-frame clonotypes and omits some of them. The sample gives 1,500,000 or so clones, roughly 96% of which show up once; 1% to 1.5% is in the top ten. What was sequenced was naive CD4+ T cells sorted from blood. Sample subset: CD45RA+ positively selected. Receptors were obtained from a young man in good health.

The genes are TRBV5-4 and TRBJ2-5, with 13 bases matching TRBD2. After removal of 3 bases from V and 4 bases from J, the junction contained 6 bases not matched to a gene. CDR3 length equals 16 residues. Germline V CDR1 and CDR2: SGHNT, YYREEE (reference sequence). CDR3 loop: CASSSGTSGTSETQYF. The DNA for the CDR3 is TGTGCCAGCAGCTCGGGGACTAGCGGGACATCAGAGACCCAGTACTTC.

The gene calls are TRBV7-9 and TRBJ2-7; TRBD1 agrees at 10 bases. The CDR3 has 15 amino acids. Germline V gene lookup returns CDR1 SEHNR and CDR2 FQNEAQ (reference sequence). The ends lost 1 base at V and 3 bases at J; junction bases unmatched: 3. CDR3 amino acids: CASSLVGTGDYEQYF. DNA of the CDR3: TGTGCCAGCAGCTTAGTTGGGACAGGGGACTACGAGCAGTACTTC. Filled out from reference TRBV7-9 and TRBJ2-7, the complete variable domain reads DTGVSQNPRHKITKRGQNVTFRCDPISEHNRLYWYRQTLGQGPEFLTYFQNEAQLEKSRLLSDRFSAERPKGSFSTLEIQRTEQGDSAMYLCASSLVGTGDYEQYFGPGTRLTVT.

The gene calls are TRBV18 and TRBJ2-3, with 9 bases identical to TRBD1. The CDR3 loop spans 17 amino acids. The J segment lost 3 bases and the V segment lost 1 base, leaving 8 bases of the junction unmatched. Germline CDR1 KGHSH, CDR2 LQKENI. Here the CDR3 reads CASSPRVTGGLTDTQYF. Written as DNA, the CDR3 is TGTGCCAGCTCACCACGGGTAACAGGGGGCCTAACAGATACGCAGTATTTT.

The V call is TRBV9, the J call TRBJ2-7; D possibly corresponds to TRBD2 (6 bases). V shed 2 bases and J shed 5 bases, with 14 bases lying between them. CDR1 and CDR2 from the germline V gene are SGDLS and YYNGEE. The CDR3 loop spans 14 amino acids. The CDR3 DNA sequence: TGTGCCAGCAGCGTTACTAGCACGTCCCACGAGCAGTACTTC. This translates into CASSVTSTSHEQYF.

J is TRBJ1-2 and V is TRBV25-1, with a weak D call TRBD1 (5 bases). Deletions cut 3 bases from V and 6 bases from J, with 5 bases between. This CDR3 is 11 amino acids long. Germline CDR1 MGHDK, CDR2 SYGVNS. The CDR3 DNA follows: TGTGCCAGCAGTGAGGGACATGGCTACACCTTC. Its protein product is CASSEGHGYTF.

The rearrangement uses TRBV29-1 and TRBJ2-2; the D gene is possibly TRBD2 (5 bases). The length of the CDR3 is 14 residues. V lost 4 bases and J lost 5, with 14 bases in between. Looked up from germline, CDR1 is SQVTM and CDR2 is ANQGSEA. CDR3 amino acids: CSVGPRGRTGELFF. Here the CDR3 DNA reads TGCAGCGTTGGCCCACGGGGTAGAACCGGGGAGCTGTTTTTT.

The V call is TRBV28, the J call TRBJ2-2; D gene unclear. The CDR3 is 14 residues long. Looked up from germline, CDR1 is MDHEN and CDR2 is SYDVKM. The V gene lost 5 bases and the J gene lost 5 bases, with 12 bases spanning the gap. The DNA of the CDR3 is TGTGCCAGCAGTACTGGCGGTGCGACCGGGGAGCTGTTTTTT. As protein: CASSTGGATGELFF.

The chain combines TRBV27 with TRBJ2-1, with TRBD2 as a possible D gene (6 bases). This CDR3 is built from 14 residues. In germline, CDR1 is MNHEY, CDR2 SMNVEV (reference sequence). V was trimmed by 4 bases and J by 9 bases, leaving 16 bases between them. This CDR3 is CASSYSQLAPEQFF. The CDR3 coding sequence is TGTGCCAGCAGTTATTCCCAACTAGCCCCTGAGCAGTTCTTC.

The rearrangement uses TRBV6-6 and TRBJ1-5, with unresolved D. This CDR3 contains 12 residues. CDR1 and CDR2 (germline): MNHNY, SVGAGI (reference sequence). Trimming removed 7 bases from V and 2 bases from J, with 6 bases in between. CDR3 residues: CASMTGNQPQHF. The CDR3 DNA is TGTGCCAGCATGACGGGCAATCAGCCCCAGCATTTT.

This sequence joins TRBV9 and TRBJ2-1, with 8 nucleotides matching TRBD1. This CDR3 region has 19 residues. The V segment lost 0 bases and the J segment 8 bases; nucleotides outside the gene matches: 19. Germline-derived CDR1 and CDR2 are SGDLS and YYNGEE. DNA for the CDR3: TGTGCCAGCAGCGTAGCCAGCTTTGGACAGGGTGGACCGGTTTATGAGCAGTTCTTC. This translates into CASSVASFGQGGPVYEQFF.

This CDR3 is CASSSSGRGETQYF. The DNA of the CDR3 is TGCGCCAGCAGTTCCAGCGGGAGGGGAGAGACCCAGTACTTC. This rearrangement joins TRBV10-1 to TRBJ2-5; 10 bases agree with TRBD2. Germline CDR1 is WNHNN and CDR2 is SYGVQD (reference sequence). This CDR3 region has 14 residues. The junction had 4 bases not matched to a gene; V was cut back by 5 bases and J by 4 bases.

The chain carries TRBV10-3 and TRBJ2-5; possible D gene TRBD2, 5 bases. CDR1 and CDR2 (germline): ENHRY, SYGVKD. V shed 5 bases and J shed 5 bases, with 15 bases lying between them. This CDR3 region has 14 residues. This CDR3 is CAISSGLSPETQYF. The CDR3 coding sequence is TGTGCCATCAGTTCCGGACTTAGTCCCGAGACCCAGTACTTC.

The chain has TRBV29-1 and TRBJ2-5; D might be TRBD2 (6 bases). Germline CDR1 reads SQVTM; CDR2 reads ANQGSEA. Trimming pared 5 bases from V and 6 bases from J, leaving 10 bases between. The length of the CDR3 is 11 residues. The DNA of the CDR3 is TGCAGCGTTCTCCGGGGGAAGACCCAGTACTTC. Translating it yields CSVLRGKTQYF.

This chain connects TRBV9 to TRBJ2-3; unclear D gene. In germline, CDR1 is SGDLS, CDR2 YYNGEE. The CDR3 spans 16 residues. V lost 0 bases and J lost 3, with 14 bases in between. The CDR3 coding sequence is TGTGCCAGCAGCGTAGGGAGCGATCTGGGTACAGATACGCAGTATTTT. It specifies CASSVGSDLGTDTQYF. Drawing the rest from reference TRBV9 and TRBJ2-3, the complete variable domain is DSGVTQTPKHLITATGQRVTLRCSPRSGDLSVYWYQQSLDQGLQFLIQYYNGEERAKGNILERFSAQQFPDLHSELNLSSLELGDSALYFCASSVGSDLGTDTQYFGPGTRLTVL.

The chain couples TRBV9 to TRBJ2-7, with TRBD1 matching 10 bases. The V segment lost 4 bases and the J segment 3 bases; nucleotides outside the gene matches: 7. The germline V gene has CDR1 SGDLS and CDR2 YYNGEE. The CDR3 contains 15 residues. The CDR3 DNA reads as TGTGCCAGCAGCCCAATCGGACAGGGGGGCTACGAGCAGTACTTC. Translated, it gives CASSPIGQGGYEQYF.

The V and J genes are TRBV29-1 and TRBJ2-3; no clear D gene. This CDR3 has 14 residues. V was trimmed by 2 bases and J by 2 bases, leaving 11 bases between them. Germline V lookup: CDR1 SQVTM, CDR2 ANQGSEA. CDR3 nucleotide sequence: TGCAGCGTTGAATTTATCGGTTCCACAGATACGCAGTATTTT. Amino acids: CSVEFIGSTDTQYF.

The gene calls are TRBV11-2 and TRBJ2-7; no clear D gene. The CDR3 has 15 residues. V lost 0 bases and J lost 2, with 11 bases in between. Germline V gene lookup returns CDR1 SGHAT and CDR2 FQNNGV. In nucleotides, the CDR3 is TGTGCCAGCAGCTTAGATCTCTGGATCACCTACGAGCAGTACTTC. Amino acids: CASSLDLWITYEQYF.

This chain joins TRBV10-1 and TRBJ2-7, with unresolved D. From germline, CDR1 is WNHNN and CDR2 SYGVQD (reference sequence). V lost 3 bases to trimming and J lost 0 bases, with 12 bases between them. The CDR3 is 15 amino acids. The CDR3 nucleotides are TGCGCCAGCAGTGATATTGGCAAAGCCTCCTACGAGCAGTACTTC. This sequence encodes CASSDIGKASYEQYF.

Remarks on this clone: This CDR3 is also generated by other DNA sequences in the sample. This sequence joins TRBV6-5 and TRBJ1-5; no definite D call. Looked up from germline, CDR1 is MNHEY and CDR2 is SVGAGI. This CDR3 contains 13 residues. Trimming removed 6 bases from V and 1 base from J, with 7 bases in between. The chain's CDR3 is CASSRTSNQPQHF. The CDR3 nucleotides read TGTGCCAGCAGCCGGACCAGCAATCAGCCCCAGCATTTT.

The chain is built from TRBV6-5 and TRBJ2-7; 8 positions agree with TRBD2. The CDR3 has 15 residues. CDR1 MNHEY and CDR2 SVGAGI come from the germline V gene. The junction had 10 bases not matched to a gene; V was cut back by 6 bases and J by 3 bases. The DNA for the CDR3 is TGTGCCAGCAGAGCCCCCGGGACTAGACACTACGAGCAGTACTTC. Residues: CASRAPGTRHYEQYF.

This chain links TRBV5-1 with TRBJ1-2; TRBD1 aligns across 7 bases. The V gene end was trimmed by 4 bases and the J gene end by 7 bases; junction bases not matched to a gene: 16. CDR1 and CDR2 (germline): SGHRS, YFSETQ. The CDR3 loop spans 16 amino acids. Written as DNA, the CDR3 is TGCGCCAGCAGCGACGGACCCGGGACAGCTATTGGTGGCTACACCTTC. Its translation: CASSDGPGTAIGGYTF.

In regard to this clone: The same CDR3 is also encoded by other DNA sequences in this sample. This chain uses TRBV7-9 with TRBJ2-2; 8 bases are a match to TRBD1. This CDR3 region has 16 residues. Germline V gives CDR1 SEHNR, CDR2 FQNEAQ (reference sequence). J was trimmed by 3 bases and V by 1 base; bases with no gene match: 4. The CDR3 is CASSLGRGPDTGELFF. DNA of the CDR3: TGTGCCAGCAGCTTAGGCAGGGGGCCCGACACCGGGGAGCTGTTTTTT.

The gene calls are TRBV18 and TRBJ1-5, with 8 bases that match TRBD1. Losses at the gene ends were 4 bases for V and 7 bases for J; bases not matched to a gene: 3. This CDR3 has 13 residues. Germline CDR1 KGHSH, CDR2 LQKENI. CDR3 in amino acids: CASSHGQGQPQHF. The CDR3 DNA sequence: TGTGCCAGCTCACACGGACAGGGACAGCCCCAGCATTTT.

The V gene is TRBV5-1, the J gene TRBJ2-1; TRBD1 matches 9 bases. Germline trimming cut 0 bases from V and 2 bases from J; bases unmatched to any gene: 6. The CDR3 sequence is 17 residues long. The germline CDR1 and CDR2 sequences are SGHRS and YFSETQ. In nucleotides, the CDR3 is TGCGCCAGCAGCTTGGGGAGTTACAGGGGGCCCTACAATGAGCAGTTCTTC. It translates to CASSLGSYRGPYNEQFF. Looking up the rest from reference TRBV5-1 and TRBJ2-1 gives the full variable domain: KAGVTQTPRYLIKTRGQQVTLSCSPISGHRSVSWYQQTPGQGLQFLFEYFSETQRNKGNFPGRFSGRQFSNSRSEMNVSTLELGDSALYLCASSLGSYRGPYNEQFFGPGTRLTVL.

The chain recombines TRBV7-9 with TRBJ1-5; D is ambiguous. CDR3 size: 18 residues. From germline, CDR1 is SEHNR and CDR2 FQNEAQ (reference sequence). The V gene lost 0 bases and the J gene lost 5 bases, with 20 bases spanning the gap. CDR3 protein: CASSLAKVGSDGDQPQHF. The CDR3 nucleotides read TGTGCCAGCAGCTTAGCGAAAGTGGGGTCGGACGGTGATCAGCCCCAGCATTTT.

The chain employs TRBV4-1 and TRBJ2-7; 7 bases match TRBD1. V gave up 4 bases and J gave up 0 bases; unmatched junction bases: 6. CDR1 is MGHRA and CDR2 is YSYEKL in the germline V gene. This CDR3 comprises 15 residues. The CDR3 DNA is TGCGCCAGCAGCCGCCTGGACAGGAGCTCCTACGAGCAGTACTTC. Amino acids: CASSRLDRSSYEQYF.

This chain links TRBV6-1 with TRBJ2-5; D possibly corresponds to TRBD2 (6 bases). V was cut by 4 bases and J by 2 bases, with 11 bases left in between. The CDR3 covers 14 residues. Germline CDR1 MNHNS, CDR2 SASEGT. The CDR3 DNA is TGTGCCAGCAGTGTGGGACTCCAACAAGAGACCCAGTACTTC. Its protein product is CASSVGLQQETQYF.